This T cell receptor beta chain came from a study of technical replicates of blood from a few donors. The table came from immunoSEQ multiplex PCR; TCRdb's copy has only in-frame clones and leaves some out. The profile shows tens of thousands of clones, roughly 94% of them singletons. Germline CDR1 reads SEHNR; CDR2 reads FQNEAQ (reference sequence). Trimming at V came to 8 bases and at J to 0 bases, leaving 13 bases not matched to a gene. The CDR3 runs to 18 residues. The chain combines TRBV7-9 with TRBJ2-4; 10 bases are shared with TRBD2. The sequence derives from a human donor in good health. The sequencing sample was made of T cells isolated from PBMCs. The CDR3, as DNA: TGTGCCAGCTCCACCGGGACTAGCGTCATCCGAGCCAAAAACATTCAGTACTTC. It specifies CASSTGTSVIRAKNIQYF. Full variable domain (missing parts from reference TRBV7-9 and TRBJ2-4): DTGVSQNPRHKITKRGQNVTFRCDPISEHNRLYWYRQTLGQGPEFLTYFQNEAQLEKSRLLSDRFSAERPKGSFSTLEIQRTEQGDSAMYLCASSTGTSVIRAKNIQYFGAGTRLSVL.